Reported below is one T cell receptor (beta chain). The antigen is undetermined. The CDR3 runs to 13 residues. Germline-derived CDR1 and CDR2 are SNHLY and FYNNEI. The V end was cut by 7 bases, the J end by 1 base, with 8 bases between. The data were taken from a study of cytomegalovirus exposure and HLA in healthy donors. Background on the study: Later analysis reported that the 110 or so validation repertoires shared the platform of the 500 to 850 first-cohort repertoires. Study conclusions and caveats: Reports showed the classifier diagnosing cytomegalovirus status with high specificity and sensitivity. Cytomegalovirus-associated status was assigned to more than 150 TCR beta chains. Whilst most TCR sequences proved rare, a subset of public TCRs occurred across many donors.

Data came from immunoSEQ multiplex PCR; TCRdb stores just in-frame clones and leaves some out. The sample has about 220,000 clones; around nine tenths are singletons. The sequenced material came from PBMCs. The chain employs TRBV2 and TRBJ2-4; D gene unclear. This clonotype was sampled from a young woman in good health and CMV-seronegative. The CDR3: CASNPPAKNIQYF. The CDR3 nucleotides read TGTGCCAGCAATCCCCCGGCCAAAAACATTCAGTACTTC. Using reference TRBV2 and TRBJ2-4 for the parts outside the CDR3, the full variable domain is EPEVTQTPSHQVTQMGQEVILRCVPISNHLYFYWYRQILGQKVEFLVSFYNNEISEKSEIFDDQFSVERPDGSNFTLKIRSTKLEDSAMYFCASNPPAKNIQYFGAGTRLSVL.